The T cell receptor beta chain under discussion was sequenced for a study of cytomegalovirus exposure and HLA in healthy donors (dated by TCRdb to about 2017). Turning to the overall study: An earlier analysis of roughly 500 of the donors reported 250 to 350 Gb of sequence data and some 100 million unique TCR beta sequences from some 180 million T cells. All discovery cohort repertoires had been generated using a single sequencing platform. HLA typing covered class I and class II loci at four-digit resolution. Five DR-DQ haplotypes were handled as single units for association and clustering, since linkage in the cohort was strong. Genome-wide SNP genotypes for about 60% of the roughly 670 donors were used in a later genetic analysis, which treated that subset as a discovery cohort. A later analysis re-examined previously published TCR beta repertoires from 600 to 700 donors and added high-resolution HLA genotyping to investigate patterns of TCR occurrence. Among the roughly 400 genotyped donors, 81% belonged to the genetic ancestry cluster associated with self-reported Caucasian donors. An earlier analysis of some 500 of the donors applied high-throughput TCR beta sequencing to assess whether each TCR beta V gene segment acted as functional or pseudogenic. Typing coverage varied by locus: roughly 629-640 donors for A, B, C, DRB1 and DQB1; around 560 for DQA1; approximately 570 for DPA1; 400 to 480 for DPB1. Besides the first cohort of approximately 670 subjects, a separate validation cohort made up of 120 different subjects was used. The aim of the study was to test whether cataloging public T cell receptors could identify signatures of past pathogen exposure. Among some 400 genotyped donors of the cohort, an average of roughly 230,000 unique TCR beta nucleotide sequences was sequenced per donor, of which about 18% were non-productive. Donor age, sex, ethnicity and CMV serostatus were compiled alongside the repertoire data. Rather than using new phenotypic data, the later analysis identified candidate immune exposures from TCR beta sequences and from how often those sequences occurred across donors. High-throughput TCR immunosequencing, statistical association of individual TCRs with disease status, and machine learning were combined to predict cytomegalovirus infection status. Around 320 gigabases of sequencing data and 80 million or so unique TCR sequences were included in an early release covering about 600 HLA-typed donors. The T cell repertoires of roughly 660 subjects were profiled by immunosequencing and related to cytomegalovirus serostatus.

The receptor library was made with the immunoSEQ multiplex PCR assay. The multiplex PCR relied on a mix of 60 forward primers for TCR Vbeta segments and 13 reverse primers for TCR Jbeta segments. Amplification of the CDR3 region of rearranged TCR beta genes was performed with a multiplex PCR assay on genomic DNA. On the Illumina HiSeq System, the amplified TCR beta libraries were sequenced as 87-base-pair reads. The authors processed their data as follows. A later analysis tallied 75 million to 95 million unique TCR beta chains across the 650 to 750 repertoires, and around 12 million of those chains were shared by two or more donors. A nearest-neighbor algorithm error-corrected the raw reads and collapsed the reads into unique sequences, merging closely related sequences to remove PCR and sequencing errors. CDR3 sequences were aligned to IMGT reference sequences to assign V, D and J gene segments. For a sequence to be retained, a match of at least six nucleotides was required to both a V gene segment and a J gene segment. Rearrangements were called productive when the CDR3 lacked stop codons and stayed in frame with V and J; all others were non-productive. Following IMGT convention, CDR3 was defined as the stretch from the second conserved V-encoded cysteine up to the conserved J-encoded phenylalanine. Sequences without an unambiguous match to a single V gene segment were excluded from the earlier analysis of 500 to 700 of the donors. In an earlier analysis of approximately 560 of the donors, a V segment was called functional when productive rearrangements were above 56.7%, and segregating when the standard deviation between donors exceeded 5%. A statistical classification framework was built for diagnosing cytomegalovirus status from the catalog of TCR beta chain sequences. A later analysis assigned V and J genes by comparing TCR nucleotide sequences with IMGT/GENE-DB human TR gene sequences. In a later analysis, CDR3 sequences and most-parsimonious VDJ recombination scenarios were assigned using the TCRdist pipeline. In a later analysis, every TCR beta chain was defined by the combination of its CDR3 amino acid sequence and its V-gene family, and reads without a unique V-gene family were dropped. A later analysis removed 600 or so highly shared, low-generation-probability nucleotide sequences to deal with suspected cross-contamination and a sequencing artifact. In a later analysis, a clonal expansion index was calculated for each public chain from normalized within-repertoire ranks of inferred template counts. Generation probabilities in a later analysis came from a VDJ recombination model fitted to out-of-frame rearrangements, and those results were checked against IGoR. Hypergeometric tests were used in a later analysis to score TCR-TCR, TCR-HLA and TCR-CMV co-occurrence, with a repertoire-size bias correction applied to the TCR pairs. False discovery rates were estimated in a later analysis by permuting HLA or CMV assignments 20 times. In a later analysis, co-occurring TCRs were grouped with DBSCAN, and TCRdist sequence similarity was added when clustering was performed within HLA-allele-positive subsets. Co-occurrence clustering excluded repertoires with fewer than 30,000 or more than 120,000 public chains, plus five with anomalous nucleotide sharing. The immuneACCESS repertoire file appears here via TCRdb, limited to in-frame rearrangements. These files lack a portion of the clones; in checked studies, under half of the deficit traces to unresolved V genes, and the cause of the others is not known. The DNA was the basis for D and trimming; V, J and clone size are from that table. The sample table lists approximately 110,000 clones, approximately 14% of them with a count of one. In total, the top ten clones hold around 0.9% of the sample.

The cohort was made up of about 610 healthy bone marrow donors. Cohort members were all nominally healthy when sampled, although unrecorded immune exposures were likely present. The donor was CMV seronegative and belonged to the group of around 350 seronegative cohort members. Every donor gave a peripheral blood sample, and the peripheral blood mononuclear cells from that sample were used for TCR beta sequencing. The Qiagen DNeasy Blood Extraction Kit was used to extract genomic DNA from the blood cell samples. General study outcomes and caveats: Most CMV-associated TCR beta chains appeared to be HLA-restricted in a later analysis, and the HLA associations seemed to be driven largely by CMV exposure. Roughly uniform sequencing depth across donors was assumed in presence/absence analyses, although this assumption may not hold. In vitro tests confirmed that a few of the cytomegalovirus-associated TCR beta chains recognize cytomegalovirus antigens. In both the original and validation cohorts, the classifier was reported to diagnose cytomegalovirus status with high specificity and sensitivity. Specific HLA alleles were associated with 15,000 to 20,000 TCR beta sequences at a false discovery rate of 0.05 in a later analysis. A later analysis found that TCR association rates varied across HLA loci, with DRB1 alleles showing the most associated TCRs and HLA-C alleles the fewest. A further reported finding was that TCR beta sequences accurately predicted the HLA-A and HLA-B alleles for most subjects in the first cohort. The study listed 150 to 200 TCR beta chains as associated with cytomegalovirus. When HLA alleles, especially DR and DQ, strongly co-occurred, TCR associations were difficult to assign to individual alleles. Correlated functional status among segregating V segments might be attributable to linkage disequilibrium, but an unknown experimental factor could not be ruled out. A cluster of highly shared sequence variants was judged likely to represent a technical artifact of the sequencing pipeline. In a later genetic analysis, a missense DCLRE1C variant was associated with V-gene and J-gene trimming of TCR beta chains, and the association was replicated in an independent cohort. The cohort was sequenced for TCR beta chains only, and without alpha or paired-chain data the features that could be detected were limited. In a later genetic analysis, fewer N-insertions in productive TCRs were reported among donors in an Asian-associated ancestry cluster than the roughly 700-donor mean. In a later analysis, several top co-occurrence clusters were reported to appear linked to parvovirus B19, influenza, CMV and Epstein-Barr virus. The authors suggested that the approach could potentially be generalized to other disease states and immunological phenotypes. In a later analysis, HLA-associated TCR beta chains showed more clonal expansion and lower generation probabilities than non-associated chains that were equally common. Because HLA typing was unavailable for some donors at each locus, only the typed subset was used in association tests. While some public TCRs were present in many individuals, most TCR sequences turned up only very rarely across donors. Because counts were too low, 15 to 20 rarely observed V segments, including chromosome 9 orphons, were excluded from the earlier analysis of 587 of the donors. The 87-base-pair reads could not distinguish some IMGT-functional V segments, including TRBV6-2 and TRBV6-3, so those segments were excluded. Immune exposure information for the cohort was limited to CMV serostatus. In an earlier analysis of 587 of the donors, most TCR beta V segments appeared in productive rearrangements about 87% or about 30% of the time, broadly matching IMGT annotations.

As to this clone: No antigen is known for it. Base qualities are not provided; no much larger clone lies one nucleotide away.

V lost 1 base and J lost 5 bases; the stretch between them is 6 bases long. There are 12 amino acids in the CDR3, from cysteine to phenylalanine inclusive. The entry retains the CDR3 DNA only, 36 bases that are in frame from base 1. CDR1 and CDR2, per the germline V gene (reference sequence), are SEHNR and FQNEAQ. The sequence was collected from a female donor in good health and CMV-seronegative. This chain joins TRBV7-9 to TRBJ2-7; TRBD2 might be the D gene, on 5 matching bases. The specimen sequenced was PBMCs. This receptor has the CDR3 CASSLGENEQYF. The nucleotide sequence reads TGTGCCAGCAGCTTAGGGGAGAACGAGCAGTACTTC. Here the CDR3 is joined to the reference TRBV7-9 and TRBJ2-7 genes, and the full variable domain is: DTGVSQNPRHKITKRGQNVTFRCDPISEHNRLYWYRQTLGQGPEFLTYFQNEAQLEKSRLLSDRFSAERPKGSFSTLEIQRTEQGDSAMYLCASSLGENEQYFGPGTRLTVT.